The rows below give T cell receptor beta chains drawn from one sample of a study of spatial heterogeneity in lung cancer. TCRdb used MiXCR to reprocess the 5' RACE reads, holding one entry per CDR3 protein. This table has 3,000 to 4,500 distinct CDR3 sequences, 10% to 13% appearing once. The sample was lung tumor tissue, taken at surgery. These receptors were collected from a male donor with early-stage non-small cell lung cancer. CDR3s include the opening cysteine and the closing phenylalanine or tryptophan. The order of the fields is V gene, D gene, J gene, clone size, CDR3 protein, CDR3 DNA. D genes are given only for firm matches. Clone size is stated in some rows and not others, as once, few, many or a class when expanded.

>TRBV6-5|NA|TRBJ1-5|many
CASSRPGSNQPQHF
TGTGCCAGCAGTCGACCGGGCAGCAATCAGCCCCAGCATTTT
>TRBV3-1|NA|TRBJ2-3|NA
CASSRLGAGLGADTQYF
TGTGCCAGCAGCCGATTAGGAGCGGGCCTGGGCGCAGATACGCAGTATTTT
>TRBV28|TRBD2|TRBJ2-3|few
CASSLRKDSGGPTDTQYF
TGTGCCAGCAGTTTACGCAAGGATAGCGGGGGGCCTACAGATACGCAGTATTTT
>TRBV2|NA|TRBJ1-1|NA
CASSVVGNTEAFF
TGTGCCAGCAGTGTCGTCGGGAACACTGAAGCTTTCTTT
>TRBV5-6|TRBD1|TRBJ2-5|few
CASSPIPGQGKETQYF
TGTGCCAGCAGCCCTATCCCGGGACAGGGGAAAGAGACCCAGTACTTC
>TRBV19|NA|TRBJ2-2|NA
CASRFSHDTGELCF
TGTGCCAGTAGATTCAGTCACGACACCGGGGAGCTGTGTTTT
>TRBV11-2|NA|TRBJ2-5|NA
CASSLSVRETQYF
TGTGCCAGCAGCTTATCAGTCCGGGAGACCCAGTACTTC
>TRBV7-4|NA|TRBJ1-5|many
CASSLAKSISGAGQPQHF
TGTGCCAGCAGCTTAGCTAAGTCGATCAGCGGGGCCGGACAGCCCCAGCATTTT
>TRBV12-3/TRBV12-4|NA|TRBJ2-3|medium-sized
CASKTDRDSTDTQYF
TGTGCCAGCAAGACAGACCGGGACAGCACAGATACGCAGTATTTT
>TRBV3-1|TRBD1|TRBJ1-4|medium-sized
CASSQPGGEKLFF
TGTGCCAGCAGCCAACCAGGGGGTGAAAAACTGTTTTTT
>TRBV11-2|TRBD1|TRBJ2-1|few
CASSLVQGARNEQFF
TGTGCCAGCAGCTTAGTTCAGGGGGCGCGGAATGAGCAGTTCTTC
>TRBV20-1|NA|TRBJ1-1|once
CSATECVGTEAFF
TGCAGTGCCACTGAGTGCGTCGGCACTGAAGCTTTCTTT
>TRBV7-9|NA|TRBJ2-5|medium-sized
CASSHSRERYETQYF
TGTGCCAGCAGCCATAGCAGGGAACGGTATGAGACCCAGTACTTC
>TRBV6-6|NA|TRBJ1-2|few
CASSGQNYGYTF
TGTGCCAGCAGTGGACAGAACTATGGCTACACCTTC
>TRBV15|TRBD2|TRBJ2-2|NA
CATSRVLSGRHTGELFF
TGTGCCACCAGCAGAGTCCTGAGCGGGAGACACACCGGGGAGCTGTTTTTT
>TRBV6-1|TRBD2|TRBJ2-5|medium-sized
CASSMMTSGGGTETQYF
TGTGCCAGCAGTATGATGACTAGCGGGGGAGGTACAGAGACCCAGTACTTC
>TRBV7-9|TRBD1|TRBJ2-6|NA
CASSDRDRLYSGANVLTF
TGTGCCAGCAGCGATCGGGACAGGCTTTACTCTGGGGCCAACGTCCTGACTTTC
>TRBV15|TRBD1|TRBJ2-2|NA
CATSRPGQGNTGELFF
TGTGCCACCAGCAGACCGGGACAGGGTAATACCGGGGAGCTGTTTTTT
>TRBV7-2|NA|TRBJ2-1|NA
CAGTPPGAYNEQFF
TGTGCCGGCACCCCGCCGGGGGCCTACAATGAGCAGTTCTTC
>TRBV29-1|NA|TRBJ1-1|medium-sized
CSVVPGIEAFF
TGCAGCGTTGTTCCGGGGATTGAAGCTTTCTTT
>TRBV7-9|NA|TRBJ2-1|few
CASSIGTDNEQFF
TGTGCCAGCAGCATTGGGACGGACAATGAGCAGTTCTTC
>TRBV7-9|NA|TRBJ1-4|NA
CASSLEAATNEKLFF
TGTGCCAGCAGCCTGGAGGCGGCAACTAATGAAAAACTGTTTTTT
>TRBV5-4|TRBD2|TRBJ2-3|medium-sized
CASSPTAGTSGGFDTQYF
TGTGCCAGCAGCCCGACGGCCGGGACTAGCGGGGGATTCGATACGCAGTATTTT
>TRBV7-2|NA|TRBJ2-5|NA
CASSLLGGDGETQYF
TGTGCCAGCAGCCTCCTAGGGGGGGACGGAGAGACCCAGTACTTC
>TRBV20-1|NA|TRBJ2-1|NA
CSASDMGRASSYNEQFF
TGCAGTGCTAGTGACATGGGCCGGGCGAGCTCCTACAATGAGCAGTTCTTC
>TRBV12-3/TRBV12-4|NA|TRBJ2-3|few
CASSKGLSSTDTQYF
TGTGCCAGCAGTAAAGGACTATCTAGCACAGATACGCAGTATTTT
>TRBV6-5|TRBD1|TRBJ1-1|NA
CASSHRGLSTEAFF
TGTGCCAGCAGTCACAGGGGGCTAAGCACTGAAGCTTTCTTT
>TRBV30|NA|TRBJ2-1|NA
CAGEDPGRVKNEQFF
TGTGCCGGAGAGGATCCGGGACGGGTCAAAAATGAGCAGTTCTTC
>TRBV12-3/TRBV12-4|TRBD1|TRBJ2-2|NA
CASNPQGPNTGELFF
TGTGCCAGCAATCCACAGGGGCCGAACACCGGGGAGCTGTTTTTT
>TRBV28|NA|TRBJ1-2|few
CASSGTDYGYTF
TGTGCCAGCAGCGGGACCGACTATGGCTACACCTTC
>TRBV19|TRBD2|TRBJ2-1|NA
CASSPGTSGAVRSSYNEQFF
TGTGCCAGTAGTCCGGGGACTAGCGGGGCCGTTAGGAGCTCCTACAATGAGCAGTTCTTC
>TRBV18|NA|TRBJ2-5|NA
CASSPRAQDQETQYF
TGTGCCAGCTCACCAAGGGCGCAGGACCAAGAGACCCAGTACTTC
>TRBV2|NA|TRBJ1-1|NA
CASSEMGGNTEAFF
TGTGCCAGCAGTGAAATGGGGGGGAACACTGAAGCTTTCTTT
>TRBV6-2/TRBV6-3|TRBD2|TRBJ2-1|NA
CASSSGTTSAIYNEQFF
TGTGCCAGCAGTTCCGGGACGACTAGCGCGATATACAATGAGCAGTTCTTC
>TRBV20-1|TRBD2|TRBJ2-7|few
CSARGGTSGYEQYF
TGCAGTGCTAGAGGGGGGACTAGCGGCTACGAGCAGTACTTC
>TRBV5-4|TRBD1|TRBJ1-1|few
CASSSRTGMNTEAFF
TGTGCCAGCAGCTCGAGGACAGGTATGAACACTGAAGCTTTCTTT
>TRBV6-6|NA|TRBJ1-2|few
CASSYGGRYGGYTF
TGTGCCAGCAGTTACGGCGGCAGGTACGGCGGCTACACCTTC
>TRBV3-1|NA|TRBJ2-1|few
CASRDLWGNEQFF
TGTGCCAGCAGAGACTTATGGGGGAATGAGCAGTTCTTC
>TRBV29-1|TRBD1|TRBJ1-1|few
CSVGGQGGAFF
TGCAGCGTTGGGGGACAGGGTGGAGCTTTCTTT
>TRBV12-3/TRBV12-4|NA|TRBJ1-5|few
CASTRGLEPQHF
TGTGCCAGCACCAGGGGTTTAGAGCCCCAGCATTTT
>TRBV4-1|NA|TRBJ1-2|NA
CASSQEGQGLYGYTF
TGCGCCAGCAGCCAAGAAGGCCAGGGGCTGTATGGCTACACCTTC
>TRBV7-2|NA|TRBJ2-1|few
CASTPPGAYNEQFF
TGTGCCAGCACCCCGCCGGGGGCCTACAATGAGCAGTTCTTC
>TRBV7-4|TRBD2|TRBJ2-1|few
CASSLKFSGLVYEQFF
TGTGCCAGCAGCCTTAAATTCTCGGGACTAGTCTATGAGCAGTTCTTC